This TCR beta chain was recovered during a study of blood T cell repertoires in COVID-19. Study in general: Specimens from acute and convalescent COVID-19 originated in the United States, Italy and Spain. PBMCs, B-cell-depleted T cells, or T cells were the source of the cDNA or gDNA that made up the material.

Germline assignment: CDR1 LNHDA and CDR2 SQIVND (reference sequence). V gave up 5 bases and J gave up 5 bases, with 10 bases separating them. The CDR3 contains 13 residues. The authors' processing: Reference gene primers were amplified, and this amplification served to estimate nucleated cell counts. Sequencing used immunoSEQ multiplex PCR; TCRdb keeps in-frame clones, though not all of them. The DNA gave D and trimming, while V, J and clone size come from that table. The sample consists of about 180,000 clones, about 87% of them appearing once. The chain links TRBV19 to TRBJ1-5; D may be TRBD1 (5 bases). This receptor was identified in a woman aged 30 to 39 with acute or convalescent COVID-19. The sample comprised peripheral blood. The CDR3 sequence is CASSPGLHQPQHF. The CDR3 nucleotides are TGTGCCAGTAGTCCGGGACTCCATCAGCCCCAGCATTTT.